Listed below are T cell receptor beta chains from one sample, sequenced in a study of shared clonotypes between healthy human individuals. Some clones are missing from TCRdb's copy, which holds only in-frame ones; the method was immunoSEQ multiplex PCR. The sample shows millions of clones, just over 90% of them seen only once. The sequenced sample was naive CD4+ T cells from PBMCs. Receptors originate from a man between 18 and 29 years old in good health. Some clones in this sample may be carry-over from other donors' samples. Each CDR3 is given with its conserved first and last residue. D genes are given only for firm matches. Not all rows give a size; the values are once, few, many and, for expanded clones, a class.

CASKRGTGTYEQYF | TGTGCCAGCAAGAGAGGGACAGGAACCTACGAGCAGTACTTC | TRBJ2-7 | TRBD1 | TRBV6-5 | once
CASSWGTSGGDTQYF | TGCGCCAGCAGCTGGGGGACTAGCGGGGGAGATACGCAGTATTTT | TRBJ2-3 | TRBD2 | TRBV5-1 | once
CASTQAGPPDTQYF | TGCGCCAGCACCCAGGCAGGGCCCCCAGATACGCAGTATTTT | TRBJ2-3 | NA | TRBV5-1 | NA
CASSPLSQGGNQPQHF | TGTGCCAGCAGTCCCCTCTCCCAGGGCGGAAATCAGCCCCAGCATTTT | TRBJ1-5 | NA | TRBV27 | NA
CASSLEAGYNEKLFF | TGTGCCAGCAGCTTAGAGGCAGGGTATAATGAAAAACTGTTTTTT | TRBJ1-4 | NA | TRBV7-9 | NA
CASSSGLAGVDTQYF | TGCGCCAGCAGCTCCGGACTAGCGGGTGTAGATACGCAGTATTTT | TRBJ2-3 | TRBD2 | TRBV5-1 | NA
CASSLSVAGSYEQYF | TGTGCCAGCAGCTTATCGGTAGCGGGATCTTACGAGCAGTACTTC | TRBJ2-7 | TRBD2 | TRBV7-2 | NA
CASSDPRGISSGNTIYF | TGTGCCAGCAGTGACCCCAGGGGGATCTCCTCTGGAAACACCATATATTTT | TRBJ1-3 | TRBD1 | TRBV6-1 | NA
CASSGLKTTGRGSYNEQFF | TGTGCCAGCAGTGGGTTGAAGACGACGGGCCGGGGCTCCTACAATGAGCAGTTCTTC | TRBJ2-1 | NA | TRBV2 | NA
CASSQDGTSGYNEQFF | TGCGCCAGCAGCCAAGACGGGACTAGCGGGTACAATGAGCAGTTCTTC | TRBJ2-1 | TRBD2 | TRBV4-1 | NA
CASSVVSPPGAAGELFF | TGTGCCAGCAGCGTAGTAAGCCCCCCGGGGGCGGCCGGGGAGCTGTTTTTT | TRBJ2-2 | NA | TRBV9 | NA
CASSQEGVARSREQYF | TGTGCCAGCAGCCAAGAAGGGGTAGCACGCTCGCGTGAGCAGTACTTC | TRBJ2-7 | NA | TRBV4-2 | once
CAWVTGNPSGFYNEQFF | TGTGCCTGGGTAACAGGGAATCCCTCTGGATTCTACAATGAGCAGTTCTTC | TRBJ2-1 | NA | TRBV30 | NA
CATTSGRFTDTQYF | TGTGCCACCACCAGCGGGAGGTTCACAGATACGCAGTATTTT | TRBJ2-3 | TRBD2 | TRBV10-3 | once
CASNPQGSGNTIYF | TGTGCCAGTAACCCACAGGGGTCTGGAAACACCATATATTTT | TRBJ1-3 | TRBD1 | TRBV9 | once
CASSLLAGGPGDEQFF | TGCGCCAGCAGCTTATTAGCGGGAGGGCCGGGGGATGAGCAGTTCTTC | TRBJ2-1 | TRBD2 | TRBV5-1 | NA
CASSPGLSSYEQYF | TGTGCCAGCTCTCCGGGCCTGAGCTCCTACGAGCAGTACTTC | TRBJ2-7 | NA | TRBV18 | NA
CAWDRGGGLETQYF | TGTGCCTGGGATAGGGGAGGGGGCCTAGAGACCCAGTACTTC | TRBJ2-5 | NA | TRBV30 | NA
CASSSGGRNTEAFF | TGTGCCAGCAGTTCAGGGGGCCGGAACACTGAAGCTTTCTTT | TRBJ1-1 | TRBD1 | TRBV28 | once
CASMAAGYEQYF | TGTGCCAGCATGGCGGCTGGGTACGAGCAGTACTTC | TRBJ2-7 | NA | TRBV6-1 | NA
CASSLNPGPPLYEQYF | TGTGCCAGCAGCCTAAACCCAGGGCCGCCTCTCTACGAGCAGTACTTC | TRBJ2-7 | NA | TRBV27 | once
CASIPASVGYGYTF | TGTGCCAGCATCCCGGCCTCGGTGGGCTATGGCTACACCTTC | TRBJ1-2 | NA | TRBV2 | NA
CASSQARARGDTQYF | TGCGCCAGCAGTCAAGCACGGGCCAGGGGAGATACGCAGTATTTT | TRBJ2-3 | NA | TRBV23-1 | NA
CASRRRESNEQFF | TGTGCCAGCAGGCGGCGGGAATCAAATGAGCAGTTCTTC | TRBJ2-1 | NA | TRBV5-6 | once
CASSQTGVNQETQYF | TGCGCCAGCAGCCAGACAGGGGTGAATCAAGAGACCCAGTACTTC | TRBJ2-5 | TRBD1 | TRBV10-1 | NA
CASSLTLGNYGYTF | TGTGCCAGCAGTCTAACACTGGGTAACTATGGCTACACCTTC | TRBJ1-2 | NA | TRBV11-2 | NA
CASREMFSGANVLTF | TGCGCCAGCAGAGAAATGTTCTCTGGGGCCAACGTCCTGACTTTC | TRBJ2-6 | NA | TRBV5-1 | NA
CASSYGQGNTEAFF | TGTGCCAGCAGTTATGGTCAGGGGAACACTGAAGCTTTCTTT | TRBJ1-1 | NA | TRBV6-6 | NA
CAWSPNSPEQFF | TGTGCCTGGAGCCCCAACTCCCCTGAGCAGTTCTTC | TRBJ2-1 | NA | TRBV30 | NA
CASSLTLFYEQYF | TGTGCCAGCAGCTTAACTCTTTTTTACGAGCAGTACTTC | TRBJ2-7 | NA | TRBV7-9 | once
CASSQAGRGTGELFF | TGTGCCAGCAGCCAAGCGGGCAGGGGGACCGGGGAGCTGTTTTTT | TRBJ2-2 | TRBD1 | TRBV4-2 | once
CASSPDWGEQFF | TGTGCCAGCAGCCCGGACTGGGGTGAGCAGTTCTTC | TRBJ2-1 | NA | TRBV14 | NA
CASSALWGGNTIYF | TGTGCCAGCAGTGCCTTATGGGGTGGAAACACCATATATTTT | TRBJ1-3 | NA | TRBV7-9 | NA
CAWSARPSNQPQHF | TGTGCCTGGAGTGCCAGACCTAGCAATCAGCCCCAGCATTTT | TRBJ1-5 | NA | TRBV30 | NA
CASSGPSGGADTQYF | TGTGCCAGCAGTGGCCCTAGCGGGGGGGCGGATACGCAGTATTTT | TRBJ2-3 | TRBD2 | TRBV25-1 | NA
CASSLIPPLAAPHTQYF | TGTGCCAGCAGCTTAATCCCGCCCTTGGCCGCACCCCATACGCAGTATTTT | TRBJ2-3 | NA | TRBV7-3 | NA
CASSFEGGRGYNEQFF | TGTGCCAGCAGCTTTGAAGGTGGGAGAGGGTACAATGAGCAGTTCTTC | TRBJ2-1 | NA | TRBV5-4 | once
CASRSEERRGYTF | TGTGCCAGTAGATCAGAGGAGCGTCGTGGCTACACCTTC | TRBJ1-2 | NA | TRBV19 | NA
CAWSQGVGYEQYF | TGTGCCTGGAGTCAGGGGGTAGGCTACGAGCAGTACTTC | TRBJ2-7 | TRBD1 | TRBV30 | NA
CASSSKAGSYNEQFF | TGTGCCAGCAGCTCGAAAGCGGGATCCTACAATGAGCAGTTCTTC | TRBJ2-1 | TRBD2 | TRBV5-4 | NA